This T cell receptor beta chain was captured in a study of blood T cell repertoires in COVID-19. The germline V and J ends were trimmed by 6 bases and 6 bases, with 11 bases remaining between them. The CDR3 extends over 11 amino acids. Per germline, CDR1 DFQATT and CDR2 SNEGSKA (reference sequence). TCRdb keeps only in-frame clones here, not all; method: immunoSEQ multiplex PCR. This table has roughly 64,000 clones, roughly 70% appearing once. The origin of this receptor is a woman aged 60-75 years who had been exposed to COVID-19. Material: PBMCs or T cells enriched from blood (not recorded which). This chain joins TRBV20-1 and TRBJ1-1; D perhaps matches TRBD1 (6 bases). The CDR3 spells CSAPEGAEAFF. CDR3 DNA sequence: TGCAGTGCCCCTGAGGGGGCTGAAGCTTTCTTT.